This T cell receptor (beta chain) comes out of a study of cytomegalovirus exposure and HLA in healthy donors. The PCR made use of 60 Vbeta and 13 Jbeta primers. Profiled with immunoSEQ multiplex PCR; TCRdb holds only in-frame clones, not every one. This sample has about 190,000 clones; roughly 73% occur once, and the top ten carry over 2%. Germline V gene data show CDR1 as MNHEY and CDR2 as SVGAGI. The V gene lost 6 bases and the J gene lost 2 bases, with 11 bases spanning the gap. The CDR3 runs 14 residues. The TCR originated in a woman aged 25 to 45 in good health and CMV-seropositive. The specimen was PBMCs. The V call is TRBV6-5, the J call TRBJ1-3; D is possibly TRBD1 (5 bases). The CDR3 is CASSIGDAGNTIYF. The CDR3 nucleotides read TGTGCCAGCAGCATAGGGGATGCTGGAAACACCATATATTTT.